This T cell receptor (beta chain) was documented in a study of CDR3 diversity in severe acne. There are 15 residues in the CDR3. Germline-derived CDR1 and CDR2 are SNHLY and FYNNEI. Trimming took 1 base from V and 0 from J, leaving 9 bases between them. There are many counts of this clonotype. MiXCR, applied by TCRdb to the PCR reads, yields one record per CDR3 protein. The data show 85,000 to 120,000 distinct CDR3 sequences, approximately 47% seen once. The sequence was obtained from a male donor with acne. The genes are TRBV2 and TRBJ2-5; the D is unclear. Sequencing was performed on blood. The CDR3 sequence is CASSEDGVYQETQYF. In nucleotides, the CDR3 is TGTGCCAGCAGTGAAGATGGAGTGTACCAAGAGACCCAGTACTTC. Looking up the rest from reference TRBV2 and TRBJ2-5 gives the full variable domain: EPEVTQTPSHQVTQMGQEVILRCVPISNHLYFYWYRQILGQKVEFLVSFYNNEISEKSEIFDDQFSVERPDGSNFTLKIRSTKLEDSAMYFCASSEDGVYQETQYFGPGTRLLVL.